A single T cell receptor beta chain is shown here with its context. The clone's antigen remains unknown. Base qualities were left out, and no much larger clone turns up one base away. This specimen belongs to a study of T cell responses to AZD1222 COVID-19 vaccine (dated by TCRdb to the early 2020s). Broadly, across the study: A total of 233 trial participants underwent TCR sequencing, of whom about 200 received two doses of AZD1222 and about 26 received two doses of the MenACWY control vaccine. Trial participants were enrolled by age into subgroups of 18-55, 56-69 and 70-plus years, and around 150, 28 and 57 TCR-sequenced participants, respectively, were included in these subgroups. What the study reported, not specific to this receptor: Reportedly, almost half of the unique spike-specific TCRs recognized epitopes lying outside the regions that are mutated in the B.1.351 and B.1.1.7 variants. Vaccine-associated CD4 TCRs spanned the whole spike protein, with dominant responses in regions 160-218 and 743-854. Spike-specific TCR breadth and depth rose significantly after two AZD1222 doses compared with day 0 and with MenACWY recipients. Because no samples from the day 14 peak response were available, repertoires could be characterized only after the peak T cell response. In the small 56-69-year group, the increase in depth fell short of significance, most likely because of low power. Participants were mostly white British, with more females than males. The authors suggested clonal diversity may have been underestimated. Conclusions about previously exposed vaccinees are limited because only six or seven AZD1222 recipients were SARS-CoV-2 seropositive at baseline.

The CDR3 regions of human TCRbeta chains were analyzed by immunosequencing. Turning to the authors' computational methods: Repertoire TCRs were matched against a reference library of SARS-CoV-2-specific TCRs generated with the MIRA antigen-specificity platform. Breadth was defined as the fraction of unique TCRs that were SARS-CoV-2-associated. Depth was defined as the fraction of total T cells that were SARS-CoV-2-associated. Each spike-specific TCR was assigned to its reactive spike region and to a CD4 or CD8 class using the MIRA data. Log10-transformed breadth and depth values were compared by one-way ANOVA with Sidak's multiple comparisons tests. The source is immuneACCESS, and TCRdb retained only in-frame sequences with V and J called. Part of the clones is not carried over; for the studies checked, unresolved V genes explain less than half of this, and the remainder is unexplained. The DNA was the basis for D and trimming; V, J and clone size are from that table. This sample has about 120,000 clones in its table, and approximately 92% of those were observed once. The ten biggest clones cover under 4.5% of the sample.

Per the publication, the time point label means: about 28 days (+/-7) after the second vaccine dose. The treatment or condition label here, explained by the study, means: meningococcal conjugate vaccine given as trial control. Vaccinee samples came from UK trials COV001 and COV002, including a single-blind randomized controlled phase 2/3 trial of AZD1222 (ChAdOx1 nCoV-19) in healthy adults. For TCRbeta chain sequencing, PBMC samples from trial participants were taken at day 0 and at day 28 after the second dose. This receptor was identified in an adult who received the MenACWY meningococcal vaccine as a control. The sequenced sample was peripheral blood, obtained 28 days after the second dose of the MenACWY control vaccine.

The DNA sequence reads TGCGCCAGCAGCCAGTCGGGATTTCAAGGTGAAAAACTGTTTTTT. Its amino acids are CASSQSGFQGEKLFF. This chain is built from TRBV5-1 and TRBJ1-4; no D gene is confidently identified. V is cut by 4 bases and J by 7 bases, and the space between the germline ends is 17 bases. The germline V gene gives CDR1 as SGHRS and CDR2 as YFSETQ. Its CDR3 holds 15 amino acids, cysteine through phenylalanine. The entry retains the CDR3 DNA only, 45 bases that are in frame from base 1.